This T cell receptor beta chain stems from a study of T cells in Graves' hyperthyroidism and ophthalmopathy. Stable hyperthyroidism: no ophthalmopathy progression over 18 months of follow-up. As for this clonotype: Its antigen is unidentified.

Amplified TCR beta CDR3 regions derived from RNA transcripts. TCR CDR3 regions were first amplified by RT-PCR with HTBI primers. TCRdb reanalysed the multiplex PCR reads using MiXCR and keeps one entry per CDR3 protein. The sample consists of 750,000 to 900,000 distinct CDR3 sequences, about 38% of them appearing once. The CDR3 has 18 residues. Trimming cost V 0 bases and J 1 base; bases outside gene matches: 4. Looked up from germline, CDR1 is SGHRS and CDR2 is YFSETQ. Findings and caveats of the study: Stable hyperthyroidism and ophthalmopathy were separated using 13 V-J signatures. The model made its ophthalmopathy prediction, and onset followed a median approximately 6 months later.

The chain employs TRBV5-1 and TRBJ2-6; TRBD2 matches at 10 bases. This sequence was found in a man aged 18-30 years with Graves' hyperthyroidism. Sequenced: blood. CDR3 residues: CASSLALSGGSGANVLTF. CDR3 bases: TGCGCCAGCAGCTTGGCCCTTAGCGGGGGGTCTGGGGCCAACGTCCTGACTTTC.